A selection of T cell receptor beta chains follows, all from one sample in a study of cytomegalovirus exposure and HLA in healthy donors. Profiling relied on immunoSEQ multiplex PCR, and the TCRdb table lists in-frame clones only, not all of them. The sample contains 81,000 or so clones, 62% of which appear only once. The sequencing input was PBMCs. Receptor source: a woman aged 25 to 39 in good health and CMV-seropositive. The CDR3 runs from the conserved cysteine through the conserved F or W. A D gene is named only where the DNA matches it firmly. Clone size, where shown, is once, few, many, or a class for clones that have expanded.

J	size	D	V	length	CDR3	DNA
TRBJ2-1	.	TRBD2	TRBV6-5	16	CASSYVTSGGRDEQFF	TGTGCCAGCAGTTACGTGACTAGCGGGGGGAGGGATGAGCAGTTCTTC
TRBJ2-1	.	TRBD2	TRBV19	14	CASSSSGAYNEQFF	TGTGCCAGTAGTTCTAGCGGGGCCTACAATGAGCAGTTCTTC
TRBJ1-4	.	TRBD1	TRBV12-5	15	CASGLAGGINEKLFF	TGTGCTAGTGGTTTGGCAGGGGGGATTAATGAAAAACTGTTTTTT
TRBJ2-7	.	.	TRBV5-1	15	CASSLVQGLFHEQYF	TGCGCCAGCAGCTTGGTCCAGGGTTTATTCCACGAGCAGTACTTC
TRBJ2-7	.	.	TRBV6-1	12	CASSDRFYEQYF	TGTGCCAGCAGTGACAGATTCTACGAGCAGTACTTC
TRBJ1-2	.	.	TRBV15	14	CATAPRGANYGYTF	TGTGCCACCGCTCCTCGGGGGGCGAACTATGGCTACACCTTC
TRBJ2-7	.	.	TRBV18	15	CATLDPGRSSYEQYF	TGTGCCACCCTGGACCCAGGGAGGAGCTCCTACGAGCAGTACTTC
TRBJ1-1	.	.	TRBV19	14	CASSSADRRGEAFF	TGTGCCAGTAGTTCAGCTGATCGGCGGGGTGAAGCTTTCTTT
TRBJ2-7	.	.	TRBV6-9	14	CASSYGAYSYEQYF	TGTGCCAGCAGTTACGGAGCATACTCCTACGAGCAGTACTTC
TRBJ1-2	.	.	TRBV23-1	16	CASSQGDGGDLYGYTF	TGCGCCAGCAGTCAAGGGGACGGAGGGGACCTCTATGGCTACACCTTC
TRBJ1-1	.	TRBD1	TRBV10-3	15	CAISGPTGEDTEAFF	TGTGCCATCAGTGGCCCGACAGGGGAGGACACTGAAGCTTTCTTT
TRBJ1-4	few	TRBD1	TRBV5-5	15	CASSLVLTGDEKLFF	TGTGCCAGCAGCTTGGTTTTGACAGGGGATGAAAAACTGTTTTTT
TRBJ1-2	once	TRBD1	TRBV2	14	CASSEEGQGEGYTF	TGTGCCAGCAGTGAAGAGGGGCAGGGGGAAGGCTACACCTTC
TRBJ2-5	once	.	TRBV6-4	14	CASSPQGGAETQYF	TGTGCCAGCAGCCCCCAAGGCGGGGCAGAGACCCAGTACTTC
TRBJ2-5	once	.	TRBV29-1	12	CSVGQTQETQYF	TGCAGCGTTGGACAAACACAAGAGACCCAGTACTTC
TRBJ2-1	few	TRBD2	TRBV11-2	15	CASSLGRGGNNEQFF	TGTGCCAGCAGCTTAGGGCGGGGGGGCAACAATGAGCAGTTCTTC
TRBJ2-1	.	.	TRBV5-1	14	CASSLPSAYNEQFF	TGCGCCAGCAGCTTGCCAAGCGCCTACAATGAGCAGTTCTTC
TRBJ2-5	.	.	TRBV6-6	16	CASRALGRGTSKTQYF	TGTGCCAGCAGGGCTTTGGGGAGGGGGACTTCGAAGACCCAGTACTTC
TRBJ1-1	.	TRBD1	TRBV18	13	CASSPRQGTEAFF	TGTGCCAGCTCACCAAGACAGGGCACTGAAGCTTTCTTT
TRBJ1-2	.	TRBD1	TRBV18	14	CASSSTGADYGYTF	TGTGCCAGCTCATCTACAGGGGCCGACTATGGCTACACCTTC
TRBJ1-2	.	TRBD1	TRBV30	14	CAWRDRTGVYGYPF	TGTGCCTGGAGGGATAGGACAGGGGTCTATGGCTACCCCTTC
TRBJ1-2	.	.	TRBV27	13	CASSPQPYYGYTF	TGTGCCAGCAGTCCACAGCCTTACTATGGCTACACCTTC
TRBJ2-7	.	TRBD1	TRBV7-9	15	CSSSRRDRVAYEQYF	TGTTCCAGCAGCCGGCGGGACAGGGTCGCCTACGAGCAGTACTTC
TRBJ2-7	.	.	TRBV6-4	13	CASSDSTTGEQYF	TGTGCCAGCAGTGACTCGACAACTGGGGAGCAGTACTTC
TRBJ1-6	.	.	TRBV4-2	18	CASSQDLIGVGDNSPLHF	TGTGCCAGCAGCCAAGATCTGATAGGGGTTGGTGATAATTCACCCCTCCACTTT
TRBJ1-4	.	.	TRBV30	14	CAWSRGGSGEKLFF	TGTGCCTGGTCAAGAGGAGGCAGTGGTGAAAAACTGTTTTTT
TRBJ2-1	few	.	TRBV4-2	17	CASSQGERGTNWNEQFF	TGTGCCAGCAGCCAAGGAGAGAGGGGGACAAACTGGAATGAGCAGTTCTTC
TRBJ2-5	.	TRBD2	TRBV7-7	13	CASAGGFGETQYF	TGTGCCAGCGCGGGGGGCTTCGGAGAGACCCAGTACTTC
TRBJ1-5	.	TRBD1	TRBV2	16	CASSLGQFGSNQPQHF	TGTGCCAGCAGTCTGGGACAGTTTGGCAGCAATCAGCCCCAGCATTTT
TRBJ1-4	.	.	TRBV11-2	14	CASSSGHRNEKLFF	TGTGCCAGCAGCTCCGGACACCGTAATGAAAAACTGTTTTTT
TRBJ2-3	few	.	TRBV5-4	15	CASSLVRGATDTQYF	TGTGCCAGCAGCTTGGTACGGGGGGCCACAGATACGCAGTATTTT
TRBJ1-6	few	.	TRBV19	14	CASNSGTPVSPLHF	TGTGCCAGTAACTCCGGGACTCCGGTTTCACCCCTCCACTTT
TRBJ2-3	few	TRBD2	TRBV11-2	14	CASSFLAGGDTQYF	TGTGCCAGCAGCTTCTTAGCGGGCGGAGATACGCAGTATTTT
TRBJ1-3	.	.	TRBV7-9	14	CASSIQVAGNTIYF	TGTGCCAGCAGCATACAGGTCGCTGGAAACACCATATATTTT
TRBJ1-2	.	TRBD1	TRBV7-2	15	CASTNQGQGKHGYPF	TGTGCCAGCACTAACCAGGGACAGGGAAAACATGGCTACCCCTTC
TRBJ2-3	.	.	TRBV7-3	14	CASSQRQATDTQYF	TGTGCCAGCAGCCAGAGACAGGCCACAGATACGCAGTATTTT
TRBJ1-3	.	TRBD1	TRBV18	16	CASSSLEGATGNTIYF	TGTGCCAGCTCATCTTTGGAGGGGGCGACGGGAAACACCATATATTTT
TRBJ1-2	.	.	TRBV30	13	CAYTETYNYGYTF	TGTGCCTATACGGAGACTTATAACTATGGCTACACCTTC
TRBJ2-3	.	.	TRBV11-3	15	CASSLGGDLTDTQYF	TGTGCCAGCAGCTTAGGGGGGGATCTCACAGATACGCAGTATTTT
TRBJ1-6	.	.	TRBV30	15	CAWRSPDSYNAPLHF	TGTGCCTGGAGGTCACCTGATTCCTATAATGCACCCCTCCACTTT
TRBJ1-1	.	.	TRBV23-1	15	CASSHATGRNTEAFF	TGCGCCAGCAGTCACGCGACAGGTAGGAACACTGAAGCTTTCTTT
TRBJ2-7	.	.	TRBV19	12	CASSPQGLEQYF	TGTGCCAGTAGTCCTCAGGGACTCGAGCAGTACTTC
TRBJ1-1	.	.	TRBV2	11	CASKIWGEAFF	TGTGCCAGCAAAATCTGGGGCGAAGCTTTCTTT
TRBJ2-1	.	TRBD1	TRBV18	14	CASSPGQGYNEQFF	TGTGCCAGCTCACCGGGACAGGGCTACAATGAGCAGTTCTTC
TRBJ2-7	once	TRBD1	TRBV29-1	14	CSVARTGGVYEQYF	TGCAGCGTTGCGAGGACAGGGGGCGTTTACGAGCAGTACTTC
TRBJ2-3	.	TRBD2	TRBV2	15	CASSEAGSGADTQYF	TGTGCCAGCAGTGAAGCGGGTAGCGGGGCAGATACGCAGTATTTT
TRBJ1-2	few	TRBD1	TRBV19	13	CASSITGDYGYTF	TGTGCCAGTAGTATAACAGGGGACTATGGCTACACCTTC
TRBJ2-5	.	TRBD1	TRBV7-2	15	CASSPLDRESETQYF	TGTGCCAGCAGCCCCCTGGACAGGGAAAGTGAGACCCAGTACTTC
TRBJ2-3	.	TRBD2	TRBV4-2	22	CASSQERAGRGGLAGGTDTQYF	TGTGCCAGCAGCCAAGAGCGGGCCGGGAGGGGGGGACTAGCGGGGGGCACAGATACGCAGTATTTT
TRBJ2-6	.	.	TRBV14	15	CASSLRRVGANVLTF	TGTGCCAGCAGCCTCAGGAGGGTCGGGGCCAACGTCCTGACTTTC
TRBJ1-6	.	TRBD1	TRBV11-3	15	CASSLQDRGYSPLHF	TGTGCCAGCAGCTTACAGGACAGGGGTTATTCACCCCTCCACTTT
TRBJ2-3	.	TRBD2	TRBV28	15	CASSHYSGGADTQYF	TGTGCCAGCAGCCATTATAGCGGGGGAGCAGATACGCAGTATTTT
TRBJ1-1	few	.	TRBV7-9	14	CASSQQWGDTEAFF	TGTGCCAGCAGCCAACAGTGGGGGGACACTGAAGCTTTCTTT
TRBJ1-6	.	TRBD1	TRBV6-1	16	CASSEQGGTHNSPLHF	TGTGCCAGCAGTGAGCAGGGGGGAACTCATAATTCACCCCTCCACTTT